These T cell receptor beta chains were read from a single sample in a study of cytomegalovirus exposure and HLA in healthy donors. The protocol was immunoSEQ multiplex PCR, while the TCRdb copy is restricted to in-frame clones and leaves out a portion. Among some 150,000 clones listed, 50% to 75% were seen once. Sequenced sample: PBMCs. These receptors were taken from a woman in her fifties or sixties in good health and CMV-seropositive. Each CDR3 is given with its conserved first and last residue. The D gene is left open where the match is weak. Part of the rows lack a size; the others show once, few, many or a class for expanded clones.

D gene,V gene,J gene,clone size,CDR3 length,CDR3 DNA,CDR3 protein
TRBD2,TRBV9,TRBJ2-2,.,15,TGTGCCAGCGATAAATGGGGGGGGAACACCGGGGAGCTGTTTTTT,CASDKWGGNTGELFF
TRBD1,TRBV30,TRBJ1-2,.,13,TGTGCCTCCACGACAGGGGGCAATTATGGCTACACCTTC,CASTTGGNYGYTF
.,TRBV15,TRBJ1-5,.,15,TGTGCCACCAGCAGAGTGGGCGCCGGCAATCAGCCCCAGCATTTT,CATSRVGAGNQPQHF
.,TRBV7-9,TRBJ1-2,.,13,TGTGCCAGCAGCCCAGAACAGGGACCTGGCTACACCTTC,CASSPEQGPGYTF
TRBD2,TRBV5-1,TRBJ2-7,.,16,TGCGCCAGCAGCTTGGATGCGGGGGTGGGCTCCTACGAGCAGTACTTC,CASSLDAGVGSYEQYF
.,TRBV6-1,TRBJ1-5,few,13,TGTGCCAGCAGTGACGTGAGGAATCAGCCCCAGCATTTT,CASSDVRNQPQHF
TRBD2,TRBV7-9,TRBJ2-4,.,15,TGTGCCAGCACCCCCCCGGGGGGGGCCAAAAACATTCAGTACTTC,CASTPPGGAKNIQYF
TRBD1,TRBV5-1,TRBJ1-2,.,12,TGCGCCAGCAGCACAGGGGTTTATGGCTACACCTTC,CASSTGVYGYTF
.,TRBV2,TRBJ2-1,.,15,TGTGCCAGCAGTGATCAGAATCCTTCCTACAATGAGCAGTTCTTC,CASSDQNPSYNEQFF
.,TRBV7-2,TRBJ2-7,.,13,TGTGCCAGCAGCTTTTTCAGTGACTACGAGCAGTACTTC,CASSFFSDYEQYF
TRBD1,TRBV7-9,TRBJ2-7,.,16,TGTGCCAGCAGCCCGCTTCCGGGACAGGGTCCCTACGAGCAGTACTTC,CASSPLPGQGPYEQYF
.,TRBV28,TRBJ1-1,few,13,TGTGCCAGCAGTTTAGTCAGGGATTCTGAAGCTTTCTTT,CASSLVRDSEAFF
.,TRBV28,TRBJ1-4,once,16,TGTGCCAGCAGCACCCCCGGGGTTGCAACTAATGAAAAACTGTTTTTT,CASSTPGVATNEKLFF
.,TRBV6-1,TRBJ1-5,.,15,TGTGCCAGCAGTGATACCGACAATAGCAATCAGCCCCAGCATTTT,CASSDTDNSNQPQHF
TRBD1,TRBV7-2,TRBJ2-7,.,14,TGTGCCAGCAGCTGGGTGCAGGGGGCTTCCGAGCAGTACTTC,CASSWVQGASEQYF
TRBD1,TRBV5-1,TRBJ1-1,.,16,TGCGCCAGCAGCTTCGGGACAGCGAGTTCAAACACTGAAGCTTTCTTT,CASSFGTASSNTEAFF
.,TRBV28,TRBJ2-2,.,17,TGTGCCAGCAGTTTATGGGCAGGCATAGCGAACACCGGGGAGCTGTTTTTT,CASSLWAGIANTGELFF
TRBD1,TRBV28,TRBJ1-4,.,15,TGTGCCAGCAGTTTCGCGGGACAGTTTTCCGAAAAACTGTTTTTT,CASSFAGQFSEKLFF
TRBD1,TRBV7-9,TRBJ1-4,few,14,TGTGCCAGCAGCCCACAGGGGGGGAGTGAAAAACTGTTTTTT,CASSPQGGSEKLFF
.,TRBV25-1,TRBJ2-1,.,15,TGTGCCAGCAGCGCTACCGGGGCGGGAAGGGATGAGCAGTTCTTC,CASSATGAGRDEQFF
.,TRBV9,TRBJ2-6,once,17,TGTGCCAGCAGCCCTTGGGGACACCTCTCTGGGGCCAACGTCCTGACTTTC,CASSPWGHLSGANVLTF
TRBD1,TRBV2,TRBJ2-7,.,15,TGTGCCAGCAGTGTTGGGCAGGGGGTAATGTACGAGCAGTACTTC,CASSVGQGVMYEQYF
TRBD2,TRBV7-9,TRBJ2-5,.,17,TGTGCCAGCAGCATCGGACTAGCGGGAGATTTGCAAGAGACCCAGTACTTC,CASSIGLAGDLQETQYF
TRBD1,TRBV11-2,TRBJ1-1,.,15,TGTGCCAGCAGCCCCCCCACAGGGGGCGTTGGGAAAGCTTTCTTT,CASSPPTGGVGKAFF
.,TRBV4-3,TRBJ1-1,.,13,TGCGCCAGCCGACAGGATCTGAACACTGAAGCTTTCTTT,CASRQDLNTEAFF
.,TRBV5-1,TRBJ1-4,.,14,TGCGCCAGCACCCCCACAGGGTCGGAGGAAAAACTGTTTTTT,CASTPTGSEEKLFF
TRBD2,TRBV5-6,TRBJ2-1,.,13,TGTGCCAGCAGCCTGACTAGCACCAATGAGCAGTTCTTC,CASSLTSTNEQFF
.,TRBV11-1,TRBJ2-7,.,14,TGTGCCAGCAGTCCCTCCGGGGACATTTACGAGCAGTACTTC,CASSPSGDIYEQYF
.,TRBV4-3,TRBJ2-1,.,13,TGCGCCAGCAGCCGGGGAGTTTTCAATGAGCAGTTCTTC,CASSRGVFNEQFF